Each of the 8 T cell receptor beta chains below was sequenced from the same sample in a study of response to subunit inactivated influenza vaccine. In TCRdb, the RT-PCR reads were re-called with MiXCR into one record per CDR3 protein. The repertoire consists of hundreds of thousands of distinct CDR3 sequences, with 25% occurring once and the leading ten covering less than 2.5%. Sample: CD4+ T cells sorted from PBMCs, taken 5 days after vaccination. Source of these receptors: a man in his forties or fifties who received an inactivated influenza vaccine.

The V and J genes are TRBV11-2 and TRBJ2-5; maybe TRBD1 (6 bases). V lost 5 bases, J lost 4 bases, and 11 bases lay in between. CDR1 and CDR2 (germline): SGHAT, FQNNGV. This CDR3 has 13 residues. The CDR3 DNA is TGTGCCAGCAGCATGGACAGTCGAGAGACCCAGTACTTC. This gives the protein CASSMDSRETQYF.

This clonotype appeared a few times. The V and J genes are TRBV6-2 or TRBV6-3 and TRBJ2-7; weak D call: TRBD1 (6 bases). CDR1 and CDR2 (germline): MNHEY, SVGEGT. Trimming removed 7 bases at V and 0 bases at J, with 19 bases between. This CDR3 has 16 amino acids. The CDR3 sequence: CASKLTADSPSYEQYF. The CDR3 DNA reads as TGTGCCAGCAAGTTGACGGCGGACAGTCCCTCCTACGAGCAGTACTTC.

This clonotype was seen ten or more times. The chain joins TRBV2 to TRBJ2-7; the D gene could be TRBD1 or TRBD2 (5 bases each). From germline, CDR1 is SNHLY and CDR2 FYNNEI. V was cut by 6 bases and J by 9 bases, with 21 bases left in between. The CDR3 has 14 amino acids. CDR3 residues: CASSPLLGDGGQYF. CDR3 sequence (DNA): TGTGCCAGCAGCCCCTTGTTGGGGGACGGAGGGCAGTACTTC.

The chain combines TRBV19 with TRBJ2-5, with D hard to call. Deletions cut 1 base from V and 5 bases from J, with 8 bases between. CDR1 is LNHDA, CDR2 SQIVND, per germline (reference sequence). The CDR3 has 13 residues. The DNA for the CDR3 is TGTGCCAGTAGTATAGCCCTCCAGGAGACCCAGTACTTC. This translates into CASSIALQETQYF.

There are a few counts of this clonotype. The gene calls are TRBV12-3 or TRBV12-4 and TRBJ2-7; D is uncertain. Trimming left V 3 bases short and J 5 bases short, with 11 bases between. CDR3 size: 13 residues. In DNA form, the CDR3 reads TGTGCCAGCAGTTTTGACCCTGAACACGAGCAGTACTTC. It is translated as CASSFDPEHEQYF.

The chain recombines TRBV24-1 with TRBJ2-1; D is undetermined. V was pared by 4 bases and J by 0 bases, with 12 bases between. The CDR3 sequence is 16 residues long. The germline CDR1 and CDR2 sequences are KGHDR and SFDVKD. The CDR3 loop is CATSDPSASSYNEQFF. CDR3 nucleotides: TGTGCCACCAGTGACCCGTCGGCCAGCTCCTACAATGAGCAGTTCTTC.

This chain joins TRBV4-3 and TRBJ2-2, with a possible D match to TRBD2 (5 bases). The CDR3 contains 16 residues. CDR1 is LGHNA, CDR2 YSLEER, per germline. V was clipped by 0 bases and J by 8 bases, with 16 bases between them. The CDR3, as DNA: TGCGCCAGCAGCCAAGAGGCGGGCCCCACGGGTGGGGAGCTGTTTTTT. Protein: CASSQEAGPTGGELFF.

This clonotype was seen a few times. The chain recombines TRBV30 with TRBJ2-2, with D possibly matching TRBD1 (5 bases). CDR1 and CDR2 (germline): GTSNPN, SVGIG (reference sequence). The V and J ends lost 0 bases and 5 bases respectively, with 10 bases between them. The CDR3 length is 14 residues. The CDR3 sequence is CAWSVAGSTGELFF. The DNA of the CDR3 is TGTGCCTGGAGTGTGGCAGGGTCAACCGGGGAGCTGTTTTTT.